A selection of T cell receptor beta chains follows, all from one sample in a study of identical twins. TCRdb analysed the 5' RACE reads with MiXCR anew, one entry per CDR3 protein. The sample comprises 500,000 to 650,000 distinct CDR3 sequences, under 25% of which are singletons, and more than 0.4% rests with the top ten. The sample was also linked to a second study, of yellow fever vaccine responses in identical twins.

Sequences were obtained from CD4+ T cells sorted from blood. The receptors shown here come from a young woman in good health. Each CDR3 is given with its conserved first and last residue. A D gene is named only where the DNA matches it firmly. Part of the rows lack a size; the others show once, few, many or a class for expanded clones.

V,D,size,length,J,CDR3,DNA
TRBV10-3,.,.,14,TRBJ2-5,CAISSVLGQETQYF,TGTGCCATTTCGTCGGTCCTGGGGCAAGAGACCCAGTACTTC
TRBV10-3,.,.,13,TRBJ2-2,CAINRSGTGELFF,TGTGCCATCAACCGGAGCGGCACCGGGGAGCTGTTTTTT
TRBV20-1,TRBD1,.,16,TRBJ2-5,CSATRRGQGERETQYF,TGCAGTGCGACACGCAGAGGGCAGGGGGAACGGGAGACCCAGTACTTC
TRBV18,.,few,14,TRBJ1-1,CASSPTEVGTEAFF,TGTGCCAGCTCACCGACGGAGGTGGGTACTGAAGCTTTCTTT
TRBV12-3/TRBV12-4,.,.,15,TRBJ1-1,CASSFHPGTNTEAFF,TGTGCCAGCAGTTTTCATCCAGGGACTAACACTGAAGCTTTCTTT
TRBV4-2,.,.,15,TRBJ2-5,CASSQDQEELETQYF,TGTGCCAGCAGCCAAGATCAGGAGGAGCTTGAGACCCAGTACTTC
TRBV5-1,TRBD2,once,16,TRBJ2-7,CASSWTAGDGSYEQYF,TGCGCCAGCAGCTGGACAGCGGGAGATGGCTCCTACGAGCAGTACTTC
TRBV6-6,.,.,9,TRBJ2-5,CASRETQYF,TGTGCCAGCCGGGAGACCCAGTACTTC
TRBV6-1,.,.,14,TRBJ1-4,CASSKDSYGEKLFF,TGTGCCAGCAGTAAGGACAGTTATGGTGAAAAACTGTTTTTT
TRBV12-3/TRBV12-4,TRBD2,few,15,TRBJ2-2,CASNPGGANTGELFF,TGTGCCAGCAACCCGGGGGGGGCGAACACCGGGGAGCTGTTTTTT
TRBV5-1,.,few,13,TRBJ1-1,CASFMGPGTEAFF,TGCGCCAGCTTCATGGGGCCGGGCACTGAAGCTTTCTTT
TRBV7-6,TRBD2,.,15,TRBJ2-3,CASSPGLAGVYTQYF,TGTGCCAGCAGCCCTGGACTAGCGGGAGTATATACGCAGTATTTT
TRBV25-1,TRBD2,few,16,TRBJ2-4,CASSATSGLGGYIQYF,TGTGCCAGCAGTGCAACTAGCGGGTTGGGGGGTTACATTCAGTACTTC
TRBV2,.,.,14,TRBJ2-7,CASTGFGENYEQYF,TGTGCCAGCACAGGTTTCGGGGAAAACTACGAGCAGTACTTC
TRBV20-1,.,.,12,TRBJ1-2,CSAREGTGGYTF,TGCAGTGCTAGAGAGGGTACTGGTGGCTACACCTTC
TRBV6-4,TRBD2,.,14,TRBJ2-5,CASSEQAGGETQYF,TGTGCCAGCAGTGAACAAGCGGGAGGAGAGACCCAGTACTTC
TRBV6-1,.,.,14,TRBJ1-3,CASSARTAGNTIYF,TGTGCCAGCAGTGCGCGGACAGCTGGAAACACCATATATTTT
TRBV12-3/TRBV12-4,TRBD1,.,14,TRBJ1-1,CASSLTGGFDEAFF,TGTGCCAGCAGTTTAACAGGGGGCTTTGATGAAGCTTTCTTT
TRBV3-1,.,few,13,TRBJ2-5,CASSQWSQETQYF,TGTGCCAGCAGCCAATGGTCCCAAGAGACCCAGTACTTC
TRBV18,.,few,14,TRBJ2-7,CASSPPTLLYEQYF,TGTGCCAGCTCACCACCGACCCTCCTCTACGAGCAGTACTTC
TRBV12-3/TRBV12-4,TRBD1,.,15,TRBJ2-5,CASSPLGTGAETQYF,TGTGCCAGCAGTCCGCTGGGCACAGGGGCCGAGACCCAGTACTTC
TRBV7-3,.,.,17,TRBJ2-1,CASSSALGPSTYNEQFF,TGTGCCAGCAGCTCTGCTCTGGGGCCAAGCACCTACAATGAGCAGTTCTTC
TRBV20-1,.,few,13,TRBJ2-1,CSARPRGANEQFF,TGCAGTGCTAGACCCAGGGGGGCCAATGAGCAGTTCTTC
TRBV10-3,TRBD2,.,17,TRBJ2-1,CAIKSVLAGDSYNEQFF,TGTGCCATCAAGAGCGTGTTAGCGGGGGACTCCTACAATGAGCAGTTCTTC
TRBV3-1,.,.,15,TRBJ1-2,CASSLSTGLDYGYTF,TGTGCCAGCAGCCTATCGACAGGACTTGACTATGGCTACACCTTC
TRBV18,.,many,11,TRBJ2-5,CASSPDETQYF,TGTGCCAGCTCACCTGACGAGACCCAGTACTTC
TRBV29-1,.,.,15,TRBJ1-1,CSVHGGRAGYTEAFF,TGCAGCGTCCATGGGGGGCGGGCAGGGTACACTGAAGCTTTCTTT
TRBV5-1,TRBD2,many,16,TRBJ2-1,CASSTAGGRSYNEQFF,TGCGCCAGCAGCACAGCGGGAGGGAGGTCCTACAATGAGCAGTTCTTC
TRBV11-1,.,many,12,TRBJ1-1,CASSFPNTEAFF,TGTGCCAGCAGCTTTCCGAACACTGAAGCTTTCTTT
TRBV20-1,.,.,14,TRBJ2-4,CSATRPPLINIQYF,TGCAGTGCTACCAGACCCCCATTGATAAACATTCAGTACTTC
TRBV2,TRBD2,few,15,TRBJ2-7,CASAPGLAGVREQYF,TGTGCCAGCGCCCCGGGACTAGCGGGAGTGAGAGAGCAGTACTTC
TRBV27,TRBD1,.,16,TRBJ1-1,CASTPRTGFMNTEAFF,TGTGCCAGCACCCCACGGACAGGGTTCATGAACACTGAAGCTTTCTTT
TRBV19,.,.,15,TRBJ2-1,CASSIWAGRFNEQFF,TGTGCCAGTAGTATTTGGGCGGGAAGGTTCAATGAGCAGTTCTTC
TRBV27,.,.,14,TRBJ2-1,CASSFGPGWNEQFF,TGTGCCAGCAGTTTTGGTCCAGGGTGGAATGAGCAGTTCTTC
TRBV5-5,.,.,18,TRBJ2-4,CASSLGRGPLIAKNIQYF,TGTGCCAGCAGCTTGGGGCGAGGGCCCCTGATAGCCAAAAACATTCAGTACTTC
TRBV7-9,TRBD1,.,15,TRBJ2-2,CASSLRTGVPGELFF,TGTGCCAGCAGCTTAAGGACAGGGGTTCCCGGGGAGCTGTTTTTT
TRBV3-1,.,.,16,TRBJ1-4,CASSQDDGPGHEKLFF,TGTGCCAGCAGCCAGGATGACGGCCCCGGGCATGAAAAACTGTTTTTT
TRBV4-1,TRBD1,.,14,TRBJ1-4,CASSPWTGEVKLFF,TGCGCCAGCAGCCCATGGACAGGGGAGGTAAAACTGTTTTTT
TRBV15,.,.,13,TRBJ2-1,CATSSIISNEQFF,TGTGCCACCAGCAGTATCATCAGCAATGAGCAGTTCTTC
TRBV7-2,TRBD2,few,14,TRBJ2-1,CASRGLAGEIEQFF,TGTGCCAGCAGGGGACTAGCGGGAGAGATTGAGCAGTTCTTC
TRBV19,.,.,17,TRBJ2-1,CASSIGSGRQLYNEQFF,TGTGCCAGTAGTATAGGGTCGGGCAGGCAGTTATACAATGAGCAGTTCTTC
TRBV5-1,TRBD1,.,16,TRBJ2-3,CASSFPGQGGPDTQYF,TGCGCCAGCAGCTTCCCTGGACAGGGGGGCCCAGATACGCAGTATTTT
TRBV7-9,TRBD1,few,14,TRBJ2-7,CASGKRDRVYEQYF,TGTGCCAGCGGTAAACGGGACAGGGTTTACGAGCAGTACTTC
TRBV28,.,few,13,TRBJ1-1,CASALSTLREAFF,TGTGCCAGCGCCCTATCGACCCTACGTGAAGCTTTCTTT
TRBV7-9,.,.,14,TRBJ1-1,CASSLVSGVTEAFF,TGTGCCAGCAGCTTAGTATCCGGGGTAACTGAAGCTTTCTTT
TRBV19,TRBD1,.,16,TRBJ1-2,CASSFGTGVLNYGYTF,TGTGCCAGTAGTTTCGGGACAGGGGTACTCAACTATGGCTACACCTTC
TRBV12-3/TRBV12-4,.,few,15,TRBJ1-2,CATAFKGGFNYGYTF,TGTGCCACCGCCTTTAAAGGGGGGTTTAACTATGGCTACACCTTC
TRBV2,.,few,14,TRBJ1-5,CASSEGHGNQAQHF,TGTGCCAGCAGTGAGGGACACGGAAATCAAGCCCAGCATTTT
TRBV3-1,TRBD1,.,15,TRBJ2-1,CASSPGQGDYNEQFF,TGTGCCAGCAGCCCGGGACAGGGAGACTACAATGAGCAGTTCTTC
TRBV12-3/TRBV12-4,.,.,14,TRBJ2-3,CASSQQGGTDTQYF,TGTGCCAGCAGTCAACAGGGTGGTACAGATACGCAGTATTTT
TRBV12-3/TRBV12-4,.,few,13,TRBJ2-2,CASSLRDPGELFF,TGTGCCAGCAGTTTAAGGGACCCCGGGGAGCTGTTTTTT
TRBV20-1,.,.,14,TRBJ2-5,CSAHSRKTQETQYF,TGCAGTGCCCACAGCAGGAAGACACAAGAGACCCAGTACTTC
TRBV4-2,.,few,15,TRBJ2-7,CASSQDRGLSLEQYF,TGTGCCAGCAGCCAAGATCGGGGGCTATCTCTCGAGCAGTACTTC
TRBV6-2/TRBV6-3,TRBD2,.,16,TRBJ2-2,CASSWSGGAITGELFF,TGTGCCAGCAGTTGGAGCGGGGGGGCTATCACCGGGGAGCTGTTTTTT
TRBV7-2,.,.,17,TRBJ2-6,CASSLVPRAPGANVLTF,TGTGCCAGCAGCTTAGTCCCACGGGCACCTGGGGCCAACGTCCTGACTTTC
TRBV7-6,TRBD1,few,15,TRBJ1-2,CASSFSTGTGGGYTF,TGTGCCAGCAGCTTTTCGACAGGGACAGGGGGTGGCTACACCTTC
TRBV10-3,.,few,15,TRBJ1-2,CAISRGGAFGPGYTF,TGTGCCATCAGTCGCGGGGGGGCCTTTGGACCTGGCTACACCTTC
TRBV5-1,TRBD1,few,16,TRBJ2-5,CASTSSGTGLGETQYF,TGCGCCAGCACCTCCTCCGGGACAGGGCTGGGAGAGACCCAGTACTTC
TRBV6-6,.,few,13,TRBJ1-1,CASSNEMDPEAFF,TGTGCCAGCAGTAACGAAATGGACCCTGAAGCTTTCTTT